This T cell receptor (beta chain) was profiled in a study of regulatory T cells in long-lasting Graves disease. Library construction for TCR beta used iRepertoire HTBI primers and Arm-PCR of CDR3 regions. TCRdb ran MiXCR on the multiplex PCR reads and lists one entry per CDR3 protein. The repertoire holds approximately 400,000 distinct CDR3 sequences, 15% seen once, with over 15% in the top ten. The germline V and J ends were trimmed by 4 bases and 0 bases, with 4 bases remaining between them. The CDR3 is 13 residues long. CDR1 SGHTA and CDR2 FQGNSA come from the germline V gene. Time point reported: newly diagnosed GD, antithyroid drugs for less than 3 months. Scientists built the TCR library using RNA that was extracted from PBMCs. In addition, the sample was reused for a study of T cells in Graves' hyperthyroidism and ophthalmopathy.

Here the sequenced sample was peripheral blood mononuclear cells (PBMCs), taken at new diagnosis, from a patient treated with antithyroid drugs. This receptor was obtained from a woman in her twenties or thirties with Graves disease. V gene TRBV7-2 combines with J gene TRBJ1-3; D is ambiguous. The CDR3: CASSSTSGNTIYF. The CDR3 DNA is TGTGCCAGCAGCTCCACCTCTGGAAACACCATATATTTT.